This T cell receptor (beta chain) stems from a study of blood T cell repertoires in COVID-19. Turning to the study itself: T cells, B-cell-depleted T cells, or PBMCs supplied cDNA or gDNA.

The CDR3 extends over 15 amino acids. Between the trimmed V and J ends, which lost 3 bases and 1 base, there was a span of 13 bases. Germline loops: CDR1 LNHDA, CDR2 SQIVND (reference sequence). Sequencing used immunoSEQ multiplex PCR; TCRdb keeps in-frame clones, though not all of them. The sample shows approximately 170,000 clones, less than 80% of them seen only once. Sequenced: PBMCs or T cells enriched from blood (not recorded which). This sequence was found in a woman in her seventies in a cohort exposed to, infected with or recovered from COVID-19 (not recorded which). The chain has TRBV19 and TRBJ2-7; maybe TRBD2 (6 bases). The CDR3 nucleotides are TGTGCCAGTAGTATTGCTAGCGTGAAGTCCTACGAGCAGTACTTC. Its translation: CASSIASVKSYEQYF.